This T cell receptor beta chain was identified in a study of beta chain features in type 1 diabetes (dated by TCRdb to 2016 to 2019). General notes on the study: Mean age, gender distribution, total cell number and subset yield did not differ between patients and healthy donors. A total of roughly 100 million sorted cells were examined across all samples, and the number of cells per subset was strongly correlated with RNA yield. The study compared the TCRB repertoires of sorted circulating CD4+ T cell subsets in recently diagnosed type 1 diabetes patients with those in matched healthy donors. Whereas all 28 donors provided naive and central memory subsets, regulatory and stem cell-like memory subsets were isolated from just 8 patients and roughly eight healthy donors. Overall study results and their limits: In all four CD4+ subsets, TCRB CDR3 length was moderately but significantly shorter in type 1 diabetes patients. Naive, central memory and regulatory TCRB repertoires appeared more similar among patients than among healthy donors. At VDJ recombination sites, patients with type 1 diabetes made fewer insertions and deleted more nucleotides, a pattern implying thymic rearrangement abnormalities. Because cDNA was sequenced instead of genomic DNA, activated cells with high expression could be over-represented, although the groups did not differ in activation or CD3 levels. Shorter templates might be favored by PCR, yet because patient and control samples were amplified and corrected together, any such skew would affect both groups equally. Only small numbers of individuals were included in the HLA sub-analyses, which left unresolved whether HLA type had any influence on TCRB rearrangement.

Each donor gave one peripheral blood draw, averaging roughly 100 mL, which was collected into heparinised tubes. Naive, central memory, regulatory and stem cell-like memory CD4+ T cells were sorted on a BD FACSAria II using a panel including CD45RO, CCR7, CD25, CD127, CD95 and CD27. All sorted populations exceeded 95% purity. PBMCs were separated immediately by Lymphoprep density gradient centrifugation and were stained directly, without being cultured. Samples were stained and sorted in pairs, with one healthy donor and one patient per experiment, so that batch effects were minimized. As for this clone: It has no known antigen specificity. Base quality data are lacking; no much larger clone is found one base away.

Cut back by 0 bases and 0 bases, the V and J ends lie 8 bases apart. CDR1 SGDLS and CDR2 YYNGEE are derived from the germline V gene. Counted from cysteine to phenylalanine, this CDR3 has 15 amino acids. The kept DNA is CDR3 alone, 45 bases in frame from the first base. All of the isolated RNA was reverse transcribed with the High Capacity cDNA Reverse Transcription Kit, so expressed TCRB transcripts were sequenced. Deep immunoSEQ sequencing was performed on naive, central memory and regulatory T cell samples, with an average of about 3.57 million total reads per sample. Sorted cells were lysed in RLT buffer and RNA was extracted with DNase-treated RNeasy Micro or Mini kits, depending on cell number. Each cell subset was processed on its own to prevent cross-contamination, while patient and healthy donor samples were processed together. The immunoSEQ multiplex PCR was used to amplify TCRB sequences from cDNA, generating 87-bp fragments that spanned the CDR3 region. The amplicons were sequenced using the Illumina HiSeq platform. Concerning the study's data processing: PCR bias was computationally corrected using synthetic template baselines, reads within Hamming distance 2 were collapsed, and singletons that could not be merged were discarded. Reads were aligned to IMGT to assign V, D and J genes, CDR3 length, and insertions or deletions at six rearrangement sites. Within each subset, clonotype counts were normalized to sorted cell number, and only after that were true diversity and Gini coefficients computed with the tcR R package. The overlap coefficient, calculated on TCRB nucleotide sequences, was used to measure repertoire sharing. As a proxy for the pre-selection repertoire, out-of-frame TCRB sequences from naive cells were analyzed. The table comes from immuneACCESS by way of TCRdb, which keeps in-frame sequences with V and J called. Part of the clones is missing from these tables; in studies checked, under half for an unresolved V gene and the rest for unknown reasons. That table supplies the V and J calls and clone size; D and trimming were determined from the DNA. Recorded for this sample are about 250,000 clones; 13% to 15% of them occurred a single time. The ten largest clones take up more than 0.025% of the sample.

The rearrangement combines TRBV9 with TRBJ2-3, and the D gene may be TRBD2, 5 bases matching. The sample taken for sequencing was naive CD4+ T cells from blood. The sample's cell subset or site label, decoded: true naive CD4+ T cells. This receptor was obtained from a middle-aged woman in good health. In nucleotide form, the sequence is TGTGCCAGCAGCGTAGCGGGAAGTAGCACAGATACGCAGTATTTT. The resulting protein is CASSVAGSSTDTQYF.